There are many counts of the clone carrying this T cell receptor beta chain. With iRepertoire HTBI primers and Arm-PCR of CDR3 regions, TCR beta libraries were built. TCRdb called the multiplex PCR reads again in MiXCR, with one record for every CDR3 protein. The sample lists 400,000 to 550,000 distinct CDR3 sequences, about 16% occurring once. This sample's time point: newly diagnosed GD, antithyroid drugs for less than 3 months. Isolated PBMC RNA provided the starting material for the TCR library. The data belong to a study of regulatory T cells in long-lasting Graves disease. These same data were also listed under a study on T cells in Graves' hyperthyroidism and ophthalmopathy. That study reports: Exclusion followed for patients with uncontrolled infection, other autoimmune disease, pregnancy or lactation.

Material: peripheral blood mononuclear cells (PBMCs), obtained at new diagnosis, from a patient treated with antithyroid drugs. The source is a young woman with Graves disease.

The CDR3 reads CASSYSPGMDTEAFF. For the CDR3, the DNA is TGTGCCAGCAGTTACTCGCCAGGTATGGACACTGAAGCTTTCTTT. The V gene is TRBV6-5, the J gene TRBJ1-1; unclear D gene. The CDR3 consists of 15 residues. Germline lookup yields CDR1 MNHEY and CDR2 SVGAGI. V was pared by 0 bases and J by 3 bases, with 11 bases between.